This entry concerns a single T cell receptor (beta chain). Its antigen remains unidentified. Sequencing used immunoSEQ multiplex PCR; TCRdb keeps in-frame clones, though not all of them. The sample yields 450,000 to 650,000 clones, around 78% seen once. The data stem from a study of shared clonotypes between healthy human individuals. General observations from the study: The donor pool, a small one, limited the genetic and exposure-history diversity represented. Sequencing depth was expected to influence donor clonotype sharing.

CDR1 and CDR2 from the germline V gene are SGHRS and YFSETQ. Trimming took off 6 bases at V and 1 base at J, with 11 bases between the two ends. This CDR3 comprises 13 residues. Sequencing input: PBMCs. The V and J genes are TRBV5-1 and TRBJ2-7; D may be TRBD1 or TRBD2 (5 bases each). This sequence originates from a middle-aged woman in good health. Some clones in this sample may be carry-over from other donors' samples. The CDR3 sequence is CASIGTGSYEQYF. As DNA, the CDR3 is TGCGCCAGCATCGGGACGGGTTCCTACGAGCAGTACTTC.